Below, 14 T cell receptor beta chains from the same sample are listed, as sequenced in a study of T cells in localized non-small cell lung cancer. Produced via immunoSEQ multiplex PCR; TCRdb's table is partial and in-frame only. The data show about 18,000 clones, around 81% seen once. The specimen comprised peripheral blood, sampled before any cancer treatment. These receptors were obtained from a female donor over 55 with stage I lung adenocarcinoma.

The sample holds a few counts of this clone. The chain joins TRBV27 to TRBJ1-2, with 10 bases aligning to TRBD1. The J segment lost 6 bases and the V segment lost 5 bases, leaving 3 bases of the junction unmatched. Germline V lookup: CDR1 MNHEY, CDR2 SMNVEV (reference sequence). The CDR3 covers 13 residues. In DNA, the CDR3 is TGTGCCAGCAGTCGGGACAGGGGAGATGGCTACACCTTC. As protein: CASSRDRGDGYTF.

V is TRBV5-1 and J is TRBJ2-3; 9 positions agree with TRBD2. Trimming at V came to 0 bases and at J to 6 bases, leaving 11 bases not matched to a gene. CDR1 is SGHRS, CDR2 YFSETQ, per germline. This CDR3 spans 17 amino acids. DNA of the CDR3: TGCGCCAGCAGCTTGGAGGCTAGCGGGGCCCTCCCGGATACGCAGTATTTT. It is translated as CASSLEASGALPDTQYF.

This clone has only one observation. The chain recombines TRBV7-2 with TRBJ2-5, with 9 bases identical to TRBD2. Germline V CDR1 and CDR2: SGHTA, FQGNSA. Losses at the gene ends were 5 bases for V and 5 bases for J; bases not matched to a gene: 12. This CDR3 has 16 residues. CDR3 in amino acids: CASSPRRGGAEETQYF. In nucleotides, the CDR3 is TGTGCCAGCAGCCCGAGACGCGGGGGGGCCGAGGAGACCCAGTACTTC.

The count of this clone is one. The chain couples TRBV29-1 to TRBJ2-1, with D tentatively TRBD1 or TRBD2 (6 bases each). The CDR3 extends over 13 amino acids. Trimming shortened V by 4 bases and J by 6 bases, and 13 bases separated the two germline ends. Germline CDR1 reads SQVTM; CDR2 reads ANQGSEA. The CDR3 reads CSVGRGEINEQFF. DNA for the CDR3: TGCAGCGTTGGGAGGGGGGAGATCAATGAGCAGTTCTTC.

The CDR3 region is CAIRSGQTNTEAFF. The CDR3 bases are TGTGCCATCAGGTCGGGACAGACGAACACTGAAGCTTTCTTT. The chain couples TRBV10-3 to TRBJ1-1, with TRBD1 matching over 7 bases. V lost 6 bases to trimming and J lost 1 base; unmatched junction nucleotides: 5. There are 14 residues in the CDR3. Per the germline V gene, CDR1 is ENHRY and CDR2 is SYGVKD.

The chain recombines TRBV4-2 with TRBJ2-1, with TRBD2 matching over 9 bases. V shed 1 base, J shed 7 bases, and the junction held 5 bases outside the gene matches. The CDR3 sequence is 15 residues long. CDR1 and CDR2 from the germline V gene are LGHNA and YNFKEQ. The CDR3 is CASSQGGGDTNEQFF. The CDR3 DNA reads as TGTGCCAGCAGCCAAGGCGGGGGGGATACGAATGAGCAGTTCTTC.

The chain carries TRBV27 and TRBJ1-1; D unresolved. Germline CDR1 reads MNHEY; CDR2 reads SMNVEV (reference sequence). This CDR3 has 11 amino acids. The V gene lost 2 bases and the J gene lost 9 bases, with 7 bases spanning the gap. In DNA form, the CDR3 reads TGTGCCAGCAGTTTAGGCACCCAAGCTTTCTTT. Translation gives CASSLGTQAFF.

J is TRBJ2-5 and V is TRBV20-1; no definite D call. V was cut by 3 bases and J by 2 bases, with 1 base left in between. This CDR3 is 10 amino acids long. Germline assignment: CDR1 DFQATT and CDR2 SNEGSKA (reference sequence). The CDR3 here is CSARQETQYF. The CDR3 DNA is TGCAGTGCTAGGCAAGAGACCCAGTACTTC.

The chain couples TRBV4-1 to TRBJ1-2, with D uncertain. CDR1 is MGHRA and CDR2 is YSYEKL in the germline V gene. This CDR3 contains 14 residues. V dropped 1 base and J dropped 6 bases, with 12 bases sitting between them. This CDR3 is CASSQVGVFDGYTF. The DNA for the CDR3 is TGCGCCAGCAGCCAAGTCGGCGTTTTCGATGGCTACACCTTC.

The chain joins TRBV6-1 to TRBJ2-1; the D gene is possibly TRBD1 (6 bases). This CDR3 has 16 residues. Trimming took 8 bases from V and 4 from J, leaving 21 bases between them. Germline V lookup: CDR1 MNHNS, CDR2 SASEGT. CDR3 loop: CASGVISPGHYNEQFF. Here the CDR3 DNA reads TGTGCCAGCGGTGTGATCTCCCCGGGACATTACAATGAGCAGTTCTTC.

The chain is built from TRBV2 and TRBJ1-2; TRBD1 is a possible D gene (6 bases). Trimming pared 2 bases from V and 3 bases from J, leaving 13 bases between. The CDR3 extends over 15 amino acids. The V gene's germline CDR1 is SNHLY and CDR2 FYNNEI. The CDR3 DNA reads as TGTGCCAGCAGTGAACGGGACAACTTATACTATGGCTACACCTTC. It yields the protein CASSERDNLYYGYTF.

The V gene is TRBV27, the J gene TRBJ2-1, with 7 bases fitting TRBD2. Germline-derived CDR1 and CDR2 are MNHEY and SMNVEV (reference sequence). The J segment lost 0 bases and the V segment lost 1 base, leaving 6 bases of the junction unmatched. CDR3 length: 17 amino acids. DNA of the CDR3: TGTGCCAGCAGTTTATGGGGCGGCGGGAGCTCCTACAATGAGCAGTTCTTC. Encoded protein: CASSLWGGGSSYNEQFF.

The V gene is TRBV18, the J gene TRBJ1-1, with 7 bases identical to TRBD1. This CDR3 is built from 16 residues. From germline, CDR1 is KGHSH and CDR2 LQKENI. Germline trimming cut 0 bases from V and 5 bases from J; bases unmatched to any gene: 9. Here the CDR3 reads CASSPPSGGGRTEAFF. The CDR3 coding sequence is TGTGCCAGCTCACCACCGTCAGGGGGAGGAAGGACTGAAGCTTTCTTT.

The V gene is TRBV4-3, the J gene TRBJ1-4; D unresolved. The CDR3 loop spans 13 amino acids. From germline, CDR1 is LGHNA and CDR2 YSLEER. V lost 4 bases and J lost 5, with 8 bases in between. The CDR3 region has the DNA TGCGCCAGCAGCCTCAGAGTCAATGAAAAACTGTTTTTT. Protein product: CASSLRVNEKLFF.